This is a list of T cell receptor beta chains from one sample in a study of spatial heterogeneity in lung cancer. Each CDR3 protein is one row after TCRdb ran MiXCR on the 5' RACE reads. The table shows under 6,000 distinct CDR3 sequences, with approximately 9.1% occurring only once. Sequencing was performed on lung tumor tissue, taken at surgery. Receptors were obtained from a male donor with early-stage non-small cell lung cancer. The CDR3 runs from the conserved cysteine through the conserved F or W. Each record gives: CDR3 protein, CDR3 DNA, clone size, V gene, J gene, D gene. D genes are given only for firm matches. Rows give clone size only sometimes, using once, few, many, or a class for an expanded clone.

CDR3aa: CASSQELGGNTIYF; CDR3nt: TGCGCCAGCAGCCAAGAGCTTGGTGGAAACACCATATATTTT; abundance: medium-sized; v_gene: TRBV4-1; j_gene: TRBJ1-3; d_gene: -
CDR3aa: CASSFEGLDLDTQYF; CDR3nt: TGCGCCAGCAGCTTTGAAGGACTGGATCTGGATACGCAGTATTTT; abundance: -; v_gene: TRBV5-1; j_gene: TRBJ2-3; d_gene: -
CDR3aa: CSADSIRNQPQHF; CDR3nt: TGCAGTGCTGACAGCATCCGGAATCAGCCCCAGCATTTT; abundance: many; v_gene: TRBV20-1; j_gene: TRBJ1-5; d_gene: -
CDR3aa: CASSSPEAGGMNIQYF; CDR3nt: TGTGCCAGCAGCTCCCCCGAGGCGGGAGGGATGAACATTCAGTACTTC; abundance: large; v_gene: TRBV5-5; j_gene: TRBJ2-4; d_gene: TRBD2
CDR3aa: CASSQFRNQPQHF; CDR3nt: TGTGCCAGCAGCCAATTCAGAAATCAGCCCCAGCATTTT; abundance: medium-sized; v_gene: TRBV3-1; j_gene: TRBJ1-5; d_gene: -
CDR3aa: CASSLTTGGYQPQHF; CDR3nt: TGTGCCAGCAGTTTAACGACAGGCGGGTATCAGCCCCAGCATTTT; abundance: few; v_gene: TRBV12-3/TRBV12-4; j_gene: TRBJ1-5; d_gene: -
CDR3aa: CASSPRGAYNSPLHF; CDR3nt: TGTGCCAGCAGTCCTAGGGGCGCCTATAATTCACCCCTCCACTTT; abundance: many; v_gene: TRBV6-5; j_gene: TRBJ1-6; d_gene: -
CDR3aa: CASGEVRGELFF; CDR3nt: TGTGCCAGCGGAGAAGTACGCGGGGAGCTGTTTTTT; abundance: -; v_gene: TRBV6-1; j_gene: TRBJ2-2; d_gene: -
CDR3aa: CSVGQNTGELFF; CDR3nt: TGCAGCGTTGGACAGAACACCGGGGAGCTGTTTTTT; abundance: medium-sized; v_gene: TRBV29-1; j_gene: TRBJ2-2; d_gene: -
CDR3aa: CASSQTTGYTIYF; CDR3nt: TGCGCCAGCAGCCAAACGACAGGGTACACCATATATTTT; abundance: many; v_gene: TRBV4-1; j_gene: TRBJ1-3; d_gene: TRBD1
CDR3aa: CASSLAGTGANVLTF; CDR3nt: TGTGCCAGCAGTTTAGCTGGGACTGGGGCCAACGTCCTGACTTTC; abundance: many; v_gene: TRBV12-3/TRBV12-4; j_gene: TRBJ2-6; d_gene: -
CDR3aa: CASSLAGWQGTNTEAFF; CDR3nt: TGCGCCAGCAGCTTGGCGGGTTGGCAGGGGACCAACACTGAAGCTTTCTTT; abundance: many; v_gene: TRBV5-1; j_gene: TRBJ1-1; d_gene: -
CDR3aa: CASSLDRDETQYF; CDR3nt: TGTGCTAGCAGCTTGGACAGGGACGAGACCCAGTACTTC; abundance: many; v_gene: TRBV7-7; j_gene: TRBJ2-5; d_gene: TRBD1
CDR3aa: CASSQDRAHPAEAFF; CDR3nt: TGTGCCAGCAGCCAAGATCGGGCACACCCCGCTGAAGCTTTCTTT; abundance: -; v_gene: TRBV3-1; j_gene: TRBJ1-1; d_gene: -
CDR3aa: CASSRRAPGEGYEQYF; CDR3nt: TGCGCCAGCAGCCGCCGGGCCCCAGGGGAGGGATACGAGCAGTACTTC; abundance: -; v_gene: TRBV5-1; j_gene: TRBJ2-7; d_gene: -
CDR3aa: CASSRSSGAGARYEQYF; CDR3nt: TGTGCCAGCAGCCGGAGTAGTGGGGCGGGGGCCCGCTACGAGCAGTACTTC; abundance: medium-sized; v_gene: TRBV7-8; j_gene: TRBJ2-7; d_gene: -
CDR3aa: CASSQVKREADTQYF; CDR3nt: TGCGCCAGCAGCCAAGTGAAACGGGAGGCAGATACGCAGTATTTT; abundance: many; v_gene: TRBV4-1; j_gene: TRBJ2-3; d_gene: TRBD2
CDR3aa: CASSEALGQGAVEAFF; CDR3nt: TGTGCCAGCAGTGAAGCGCTGGGACAGGGGGCTGTTGAAGCTTTCTTT; abundance: -; v_gene: TRBV2; j_gene: TRBJ1-1; d_gene: TRBD1
CDR3aa: CSASSQPVLWDQYF; CDR3nt: TGCAGTGCTAGTTCCCAGCCAGTTTTATGGGACCAGTACTTC; abundance: medium-sized; v_gene: TRBV20-1; j_gene: TRBJ2-5; d_gene: -
CDR3aa: CATVPTGFNSPLHF; CDR3nt: TGTGCCACCGTCCCGACAGGGTTTAATTCACCCCTCCACTTT; abundance: medium-sized; v_gene: TRBV10-3; j_gene: TRBJ1-6; d_gene: TRBD1
CDR3aa: CASSYSRDRGNTIYF; CDR3nt: TGTGCCAGCAGTTACTCCCGGGATAGGGGAAACACCATATATTTT; abundance: -; v_gene: TRBV6-5; j_gene: TRBJ1-3; d_gene: -
CDR3aa: CASSPRTGGEVTEAFF; CDR3nt: TGCGCCAGCAGCCCCCGGACAGGGGGTGAAGTCACTGAAGCTTTCTTT; abundance: many; v_gene: TRBV4-3; j_gene: TRBJ1-1; d_gene: TRBD1
CDR3aa: CSVDGRMNYGYTF; CDR3nt: TGCAGCGTTGACGGGCGCATGAACTATGGCTACACCTTC; abundance: medium-sized; v_gene: TRBV29-1; j_gene: TRBJ1-2; d_gene: -
CDR3aa: CASSPGGRAYEQYF; CDR3nt: TGTGCCAGCAGCCCCGGCGGGAGGGCCTACGAGCAGTACTTC; abundance: medium-sized; v_gene: TRBV7-3; j_gene: TRBJ2-7; d_gene: TRBD2
CDR3aa: CASSPPSGWNSPLHF; CDR3nt: TGTGCCAGCAGCCCCCCTTCAGGGTGGAATTCACCCCTCCACTTT; abundance: many; v_gene: TRBV28; j_gene: TRBJ1-6; d_gene: -
CDR3aa: CASSLWGSDQPQHF; CDR3nt: TGTGCCAGCAGTTTATGGGGCTCTGATCAGCCCCAGCATTTT; abundance: many; v_gene: TRBV12-3/TRBV12-4; j_gene: TRBJ1-5; d_gene: -
CDR3aa: CASSTRTGADYGYTF; CDR3nt: TGTGCCAGCAGCACCAGGACAGGGGCGGACTATGGCTACACCTTC; abundance: many; v_gene: TRBV7-2; j_gene: TRBJ1-2; d_gene: TRBD1
CDR3aa: CASNRRDRVSEAFF; CDR3nt: TGTGCCAGCAACAGAAGGGACAGGGTTTCTGAAGCTTTCTTT; abundance: many; v_gene: TRBV28; j_gene: TRBJ1-1; d_gene: TRBD1
CDR3aa: CASGRDGAYEQYF; CDR3nt: TGCGCCAGCGGAAGGGACGGTGCCTACGAGCAGTACTTC; abundance: -; v_gene: TRBV5-1; j_gene: TRBJ2-7; d_gene: -
CDR3aa: CAGGQNTEAFF; CDR3nt: TGTGCCGGGGGACAGAACACTGAAGCTTTCTTT; abundance: medium-sized; v_gene: TRBV6-1; j_gene: TRBJ1-1; d_gene: -
CDR3aa: CASSGTSGSTPGYNEQFF; CDR3nt: TGTGCCAGCAGTGGGACTAGCGGGAGTACCCCGGGGTACAATGAGCAGTTCTTC; abundance: many; v_gene: TRBV27; j_gene: TRBJ2-1; d_gene: TRBD2
CDR3aa: CSAPKGTSGSRTSEQYF; CDR3nt: TGCAGTGCTCCAAAGGGGACTAGCGGGTCGCGGACCTCCGAGCAGTACTTC; abundance: many; v_gene: TRBV20-1; j_gene: TRBJ2-7; d_gene: TRBD2
CDR3aa: CASTRSGRAGEQFF; CDR3nt: TGTGCCAGCACCCGTAGCGGGAGGGCCGGTGAGCAGTTCTTC; abundance: many; v_gene: TRBV5-4; j_gene: TRBJ2-1; d_gene: TRBD2
CDR3aa: CASSSWGVSSYNSPLHF; CDR3nt: TGTGCCAGCAGCTCTTGGGGAGTGAGCTCCTATAATTCACCCCTCCACTTT; abundance: many; v_gene: TRBV3-1; j_gene: TRBJ1-6; d_gene: -
CDR3aa: CASSQDLLAGYGETQYF; CDR3nt: TGTGCCAGCAGCCAAGATTTACTAGCGGGATACGGGGAGACCCAGTACTTC; abundance: many; v_gene: TRBV4-2; j_gene: TRBJ2-5; d_gene: TRBD2
CDR3aa: CASSLGLAGAYEQYF; CDR3nt: TGTGCCAGCTCGCTTGGACTAGCGGGAGCCTACGAGCAGTACTTC; abundance: many; v_gene: TRBV18; j_gene: TRBJ2-7; d_gene: TRBD2
CDR3aa: CSGIPLEETQYF; CDR3nt: TGCAGTGGCATCCCGCTAGAAGAGACCCAGTACTTC; abundance: medium-sized; v_gene: TRBV20-1; j_gene: TRBJ2-5; d_gene: -
CDR3aa: CSAILRDRGGGANVLTF; CDR3nt: TGCAGCGCTATACTCCGGGACAGGGGTGGTGGGGCCAACGTCCTGACTTTC; abundance: many; v_gene: TRBV29-1; j_gene: TRBJ2-6; d_gene: TRBD1
CDR3aa: CASSYSKTGYEQYF; CDR3nt: TGTGCCAGCAGTTACTCGAAAACAGGGTACGAGCAGTACTTC; abundance: many; v_gene: TRBV6-5; j_gene: TRBJ2-7; d_gene: -
CDR3aa: CASSLQVVAGANVLTF; CDR3nt: TGTGCCAGCAGCTTGCAGGTTGTGGCTGGGGCCAACGTCCTGACTTTC; abundance: many; v_gene: TRBV5-8; j_gene: TRBJ2-6; d_gene: -
CDR3aa: CASSFTGRDQETQYF; CDR3nt: TGTGCCAGCAGTTTCACAGGGAGGGACCAAGAGACCCAGTACTTC; abundance: many; v_gene: TRBV28; j_gene: TRBJ2-5; d_gene: -
CDR3aa: CSVLQQDFETQYF; CDR3nt: TGCAGCGTTTTACAACAGGACTTTGAGACCCAGTACTTC; abundance: -; v_gene: TRBV29-1; j_gene: TRBJ2-5; d_gene: -
CDR3aa: CSARDPFKETQYF; CDR3nt: TGCAGTGCTAGAGATCCCTTTAAAGAGACCCAGTACTTC; abundance: many; v_gene: TRBV20-1; j_gene: TRBJ2-5; d_gene: -
CDR3aa: CASSDGNEKLFF; CDR3nt: TGTGCCAGCAGTGACGGTAATGAAAAACTGTTTTTT; abundance: many; v_gene: TRBV6-1; j_gene: TRBJ1-4; d_gene: -
CDR3aa: CASSSPDRAHEQYF; CDR3nt: TGTGCCAGCAGTTCACCCGACAGGGCCCACGAGCAGTACTTC; abundance: -; v_gene: TRBV27; j_gene: TRBJ2-7; d_gene: TRBD1
CDR3aa: CASSLVGTTNEKLFF; CDR3nt: TGTGCCAGCAGCTTAGTGGGCACAACTAATGAAAAACTGTTTTTT; abundance: -; v_gene: TRBV7-2; j_gene: TRBJ1-4; d_gene: -
CDR3aa: CASSWDRDSPLHF; CDR3nt: TGTGCCAGCAGCTGGGACCGGGATTCACCCCTCCACTTT; abundance: medium-sized; v_gene: TRBV6-6; j_gene: TRBJ1-6; d_gene: -
CDR3aa: CASRAGYGANVLTF; CDR3nt: TGTGCCAGCAGAGCAGGGTATGGGGCCAACGTCCTGACTTTC; abundance: many; v_gene: TRBV6-2/TRBV6-3; j_gene: TRBJ2-6; d_gene: -
CDR3aa: CASTQAGGSYNEQFF; CDR3nt: TGTGCCAGCACCCAAGCGGGTGGCTCCTACAATGAGCAGTTCTTC; abundance: many; v_gene: TRBV28; j_gene: TRBJ2-1; d_gene: -
CDR3aa: CASSTTLRTEAFF; CDR3nt: TGTGCCAGCAGCACCACCCTACGCACTGAAGCTTTCTTT; abundance: -; v_gene: TRBV3-1; j_gene: TRBJ1-1; d_gene: -
CDR3aa: CSVGLGQSSGNTIYF; CDR3nt: TGCAGCGTTGGCCTGGGACAGAGCTCTGGAAACACCATATATTTT; abundance: few; v_gene: TRBV29-1; j_gene: TRBJ1-3; d_gene: TRBD1
CDR3aa: CASSQPLNFYGYTF; CDR3nt: TGCGCCAGCAGCCAACCACTTAACTTCTATGGCTACACCTTC; abundance: large; v_gene: TRBV4-1; j_gene: TRBJ1-2; d_gene: -
CDR3aa: CAIRRDRERDTEAFF; CDR3nt: TGTGCCATCAGAAGGGACAGGGAACGCGACACTGAAGCTTTCTTT; abundance: -; v_gene: TRBV10-3; j_gene: TRBJ1-1; d_gene: TRBD1
CDR3aa: CASSVGTDFQETQYF; CDR3nt: TGTGCCAGCAGCGTCGGGACAGACTTCCAAGAGACCCAGTACTTC; abundance: many; v_gene: TRBV9; j_gene: TRBJ2-5; d_gene: TRBD1
CDR3aa: CASSLPGSQETQYF; CDR3nt: TGTGCCAGCAGTTTACCGGGGTCACAAGAGACCCAGTACTTC; abundance: -; v_gene: TRBV12-3/TRBV12-4; j_gene: TRBJ2-5; d_gene: -